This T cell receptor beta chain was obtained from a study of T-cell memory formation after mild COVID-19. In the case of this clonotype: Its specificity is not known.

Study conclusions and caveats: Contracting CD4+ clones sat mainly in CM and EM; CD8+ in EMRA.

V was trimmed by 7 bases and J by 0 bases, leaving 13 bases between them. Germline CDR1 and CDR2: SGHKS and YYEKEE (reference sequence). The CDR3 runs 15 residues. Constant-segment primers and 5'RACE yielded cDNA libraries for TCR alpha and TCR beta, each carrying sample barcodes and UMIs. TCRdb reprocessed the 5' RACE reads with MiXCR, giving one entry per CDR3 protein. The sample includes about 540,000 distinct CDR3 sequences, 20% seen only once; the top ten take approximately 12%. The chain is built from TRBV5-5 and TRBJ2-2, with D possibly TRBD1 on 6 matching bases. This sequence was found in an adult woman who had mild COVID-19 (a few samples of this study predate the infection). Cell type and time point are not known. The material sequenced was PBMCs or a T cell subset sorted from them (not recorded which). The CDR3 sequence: CASEKRGTNTGELFF. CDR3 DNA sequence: TGTGCCAGCGAAAAGAGGGGGACGAACACCGGGGAGCTGTTTTTT. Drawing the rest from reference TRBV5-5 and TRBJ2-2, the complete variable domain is DAGVTQSPTHLIKTRGQQVTLRCSPISGHKSVSWYQQVLGQGPQFIFQYYEKEERGRGNFPDRFSARQFPNYSSELNVNALLLGDSALYLCASEKRGTNTGELFFGEGSRLTVL.